This section outlines one T cell receptor (beta chain) sequence together with its context. Germline V CDR1 and CDR2: SGDLS, YYNGEE. V was shortened by 6 bases and J by 7 bases, with 25 bases between the two germline ends. The CDR3 contains 17 residues. With random hexamers, roughly 0.45 to 1 ug RNA was reverse transcribed. Multiplex PCR with immunoSEQ amplified the TCR beta CDR3 across 54 Vbeta and 13 Jbeta. TCRdb re-analysed the immunoSEQ multiplex PCR reads in MiXCR, keeping a single row per CDR3 protein. The top ten hold 0.1% to 0.13% of the sample, which has about 180,000 distinct CDR3 sequences, under 95% seen once. Negative isolation yielded CD8+ and CD4+ T cells; FACS enriched TEMRA cells. The sample belongs to a study of CD8 T cells in Susac syndrome. Study context: Patients with Susac syndrome were therapy-naive, on corticosteroids, or on intravenous immunoglobulin alone at blood draw.

Material for sequencing was CD4+ T cells from PBMCs. The chain uses TRBV9 and TRBJ1-4; D is perhaps TRBD1 (5 bases). The clonotype comes from a human donor with Susac syndrome. The DNA for the CDR3 is TGTGCCAGCACCCGCTCTAGGGGTCCGCCCGGTGGTGAAAAACTGTTTTTT. Its translation is CASTRSRGPPGGEKLFF.